The 13 T cell receptor beta chains in this list originate from one sample, sequenced in a study of OX40 agonist ivuxolimab in advanced cancers. Library prep was done by the immunoSEQ multiplex PCR assay. TCRdb holds this immuneACCESS table with in-frame rearrangements only. Some clones are missing; in checked studies, unresolved V genes explain under half, and the rest has no known cause. The sample table lists tens of thousands of clones, about 93% of them with a count of one. Roughly 0.54% of the sample goes to the ten largest clones. The starting material was CD4+ or CD8+ T cells sorted from blood, obtained in a trial of the OX40 agonist ivuxolimab. The source is an adult with an advanced solid tumor such as melanoma, head and neck, liver or kidney cancer.

This chain links TRBV19 with TRBJ1-5; the match to TRBD1 covers 10 bases. Per the germline V gene, CDR1 is LNHDA and CDR2 is SQIVND (reference sequence). The trim removed 6 bases at V and 6 bases at J, leaving 8 bases unmatched. This CDR3 has 15 amino acids. CDR3 region: CASRGQGISSQPQHF. The CDR3 DNA follows: TGTGCCAGTAGGGGACAGGGGATTTCCAGTCAGCCCCAGCATTTT.

The chain couples TRBV5-1 to TRBJ2-7; D may be TRBD1 (5 bases). Germline-derived CDR1 and CDR2 are SGHRS and YFSETQ. CDR3 size: 14 residues. V was clipped by 0 bases and J by 3 bases, with 10 bases between them. CDR3 bases: TGCGCCAGCAGCTTGGAGGCAGGGAACTACGAGCAGTACTTC. It translates to CASSLEAGNYEQYF.

The CDR3 here is CASSGRTGNTEAFF. In DNA form, the CDR3 reads TGTGCCAGCAGTGGCCGCACAGGTAACACTGAAGCTTTCTTT. The chain joins TRBV6-6 to TRBJ1-1; D is possibly TRBD1 (5 bases). Germline CDR1 reads MNHNY; CDR2 reads SVGAGI (reference sequence). Trimming shortened V by 5 bases and J by 2 bases, and 12 bases separated the two germline ends. The CDR3 consists of 14 residues.

The gene calls are TRBV7-9 and TRBJ1-5; D is unresolved. V was trimmed by 3 bases and J by 1 base, leaving 7 bases between them. The germline CDR1 and CDR2 sequences are SEHNR and FQNEAQ (reference sequence). The CDR3 totals 14 residues. The CDR3 DNA reads as TGTGCCAGCAGCTTTCGAGGGAGCAATCAGCCCCAGCATTTT. It is translated as CASSFRGSNQPQHF. The full variable domain, its missing parts supplied by reference TRBV7-9 and TRBJ1-5, is DTGVSQNPRHKITKRGQNVTFRCDPISEHNRLYWYRQTLGQGPEFLTYFQNEAQLEKSRLLSDRFSAERPKGSFSTLEIQRTEQGDSAMYLCASSFRGSNQPQHFGDGTRLSIL.

This sequence joins TRBV5-5 and TRBJ2-5; D not resolved. This CDR3 is built from 12 residues. Between the trimmed V and J ends, which lost 6 bases and 5 bases, there was a span of 11 bases. Germline CDR1 and CDR2: SGHKS and YYEKEE (reference sequence). The CDR3 DNA follows: TGTGCCAGCAATATCGTGGGGGAGACCCAGTACTTC. This codes for CASNIVGETQYF.

The rearrangement links TRBV5-8 to TRBJ1-4; no clear D gene. The CDR3 runs to 15 residues. The ends were cut back, 0 bases at V and 4 bases at J, with 10 bases in the middle. Germline CDR1 SGHTS, CDR2 YDEGEE. The CDR3 DNA follows: TGTGCCAGCAGCTTGGATCTTCTGTTTAATGAAAAACTGTTTTTT. This codes for CASSLDLLFNEKLFF.

This chain joins TRBV28 and TRBJ2-7, with TRBD2 identical over 13 bases. There are 18 residues in the CDR3. V was pared by 6 bases and J by 4 bases, with 15 bases of the junction left unmatched. Germline V gives CDR1 MDHEN, CDR2 SYDVKM. Here the CDR3 reads CASRTFTPGLAGQYEQYF. The CDR3 DNA is TGTGCCAGCAGAACTTTTACGCCGGGACTAGCGGGGCAATACGAGCAGTACTTC.

The sample holds one count of this clone. The V gene is TRBV7-2, the J gene TRBJ2-7; 13 bases are shared with TRBD2. The CDR3 loop spans 17 amino acids. The junction had 13 bases not matched to a gene; V was cut back by 4 bases and J by 7 bases. From germline, CDR1 is SGHTA and CDR2 FQGNSA. The CDR3 coding sequence is TGTGCCAGCAGCTCCGATTGGACTAGCGGGAGTATAGGTGAGCAGTACTTC. This codes for CASSSDWTSGSIGEQYF.

This sequence joins TRBV10-1 and TRBJ2-7, with 12 bases matching TRBD2. Germline trimming cut 7 bases from V and 7 bases from J; bases unmatched to any gene: 2. Per the germline V gene, CDR1 is WNHNN and CDR2 is SYGVQD (reference sequence). The CDR3 contains 12 residues. CDR3 loop: CASMLAGGEQYF. DNA of the CDR3: TGCGCCAGCATGCTAGCGGGAGGGGAGCAGTACTTC.

The V call is TRBV2, the J call TRBJ1-1, with D uncertain. Per germline, CDR1 SNHLY and CDR2 FYNNEI. There are 10 residues in the CDR3. V lost 6 bases, J lost 8 bases, and 7 bases lay in between. The CDR3 DNA sequence: TGTGCCAGCAGACAAACGGAAGCTTTCTTT. It translates to CASRQTEAFF.

The chain uses TRBV2 and TRBJ2-4; D is perhaps TRBD1 (5 bases). CDR1 is SNHLY, CDR2 FYNNEI, per germline. V was trimmed by 5 bases and J by 12 bases, leaving 14 bases between them. The CDR3 totals 12 residues. CDR3 sequence reads: CASSPINGAQYF. CDR3 sequence (DNA): TGTGCCAGCAGTCCGATTAATGGGGCTCAGTACTTC.

V gene TRBV7-2 combines with J gene TRBJ2-3; no definite D call. Per the germline V gene, CDR1 is SGHTA and CDR2 is FQGNSA. The length of the CDR3 is 12 residues. Trimming removed 2 bases from V and 7 bases from J, with 7 bases in between. The chain's CDR3 is CASSLQRNTQYF. The CDR3 region has the DNA TGTGCCAGCAGCTTACAGAGAAATACGCAGTATTTT. Full variable domain (outside the CDR3, taken from reference TRBV7-2 and TRBJ2-3): GAGVSQSPSNKVTEKGKDVELRCDPISGHTALYWYRQSLGQGLEFLIYFQGNSAPDKSGLPSDRFSAERTGGSVSTLTIQRTQQEDSAVYLCASSLQRNTQYFGPGTRLTVL.

This sequence joins TRBV6-6 and TRBJ2-7; the match to TRBD2 covers 12 bases. CDR1 and CDR2 from the germline V gene are MNHNY and SVGAGI (reference sequence). This CDR3 is 15 amino acids long. With V trimmed by 2 bases and J by 5 bases, 4 bases remained unmatched. DNA for the CDR3: TGTGCCAGCAGTTACCCAGCTAGCGGGAGGGACGAGCAGTACTTC. This codes for CASSYPASGRDEQYF.